The entry below describes one T cell receptor (beta chain). CDR3 length: 14 amino acids. From germline, CDR1 is PRHDT and CDR2 FYEKMQ (reference sequence). Trimming removed 4 bases at V and 3 bases at J, with 13 bases between. Here immunoSEQ multiplex PCR was the method, and the copy in TCRdb shows in-frame clones only, minus some. The sample has hundreds of thousands of clones, 87% seen once. The data derive from a study of shared T cell receptors in the human thymus. This sample was shared with a second study, whose subject was human thymus T cells.

The sequenced sample was thymocytes. This chain uses TRBV13 with TRBJ2-7, with D maybe TRBD2 (6 bases). The receptor comes from a boy under three years old with a congenital heart defect. The DNA of the CDR3 is TGTGCCAGCAGCTCACATTCGGGGGACTACGAGCAGTACTTC. It is translated as CASSSHSGDYEQYF.